Below, 32 T cell receptor beta chains from the same sample are listed, as sequenced in a study of technical replicates of blood from a handful of donors. Some clones are missing from TCRdb's copy, which holds only in-frame ones; the method was immunoSEQ multiplex PCR. This table holds tens of thousands of clones, 95% to 96% found once. Sample: T cells isolated from PBMCs. The receptors come from a human donor in good health.

The J gene is TRBJ2-1, the V gene TRBV6-5, with D possibly matching TRBD2 (5 bases). Trimming took off 2 bases at V and 2 bases at J, with 7 bases between the two ends. The germline gives CDR1 MNHEY, CDR2 SVGAGI. This CDR3 is built from 14 residues. The CDR3 region has the DNA TGTGCCAGCAGTTACAGCGGAACCTACAATGAGCAGTTCTTC. This encodes CASSYSGTYNEQFF.

The rearrangement joins TRBV5-4 to TRBJ1-3; TRBD1 matches 10 bases. The J segment lost 4 bases and the V segment lost 10 bases, leaving 5 bases of the junction unmatched. Per germline, CDR1 SGHNT and CDR2 YYREEE (reference sequence). CDR3 length equals 13 residues. The CDR3 reads CAAGQGLGNTIYF. CDR3 nucleotides: TGTGCCGCGGGACAGGGGTTGGGAAACACCATATATTTT.

V gene TRBV5-4 combines with J gene TRBJ2-3, with TRBD1 matching over 9 bases. This CDR3 comprises 15 residues. V lost 2 bases and J lost 7; bases outside the gene matches: 8. The V gene's germline CDR1 is SGHNT and CDR2 YYREEE (reference sequence). CDR3 bases: TGTGCCAGCAGCTTACAGGGGGCGCGTATGAATACGCAGTATTTT. It yields the protein CASSLQGARMNTQYF.

The CDR3 reads CASSSRGAPGQETQYF. CDR3 nucleotide sequence: TGTGCCAGCAGCTCACGTGGGGCCCCTGGCCAAGAGACCCAGTACTTC. The V call is TRBV7-7, the J call TRBJ2-5; D is perhaps TRBD1 (5 bases). V was clipped by 4 bases and J by 1 base, with 16 bases between them. This CDR3 spans 16 amino acids. Germline values: CDR1 SSHAT, CDR2 FNYEAQ (reference sequence).

V gene TRBV7-2 combines with J gene TRBJ2-5, with 7 bases identical to TRBD2. In germline, CDR1 is SGHTA, CDR2 FQGNSA. The J segment lost 4 bases and the V segment lost 3 bases, leaving 8 bases of the junction unmatched. The length of the CDR3 is 15 residues. The CDR3 DNA sequence: TGTGCCAGCAGCTTTACCGGCGGGAGTTTAGAGACCCAGTACTTC. Protein product: CASSFTGGSLETQYF.

The rearrangement uses TRBV4-3 and TRBJ1-2; a possible D gene is TRBD1 (5 bases). V lost 1 base and J 4 bases, leaving 13 bases between the germline ends. The CDR3 totals 15 residues. CDR1 and CDR2 from the germline V gene are LGHNA and YSLEER. The chain's CDR3 is CASSQGSTGTYGYTF. The CDR3 DNA follows: TGCGCCAGCAGCCAAGGGTCAACAGGAACCTATGGCTACACCTTC.

The V call is TRBV5-6, the J call TRBJ1-1; tentative D call: TRBD1 (5 bases). Germline V gene data show CDR1 as SGHDT and CDR2 as YYEEEE. This CDR3 region has 11 residues. Trimming stripped 3 bases from V and 5 bases from J, with 5 bases between. As DNA, the CDR3 is TGTGCCAGCAGCTACAGGACTGAAGCTTTCTTT. This translates into CASSYRTEAFF.

CDR3 nucleotide sequence: TGTGCCAGCAGTTTAACTAGCGACTCCTACGAGCAGTACTTC. This gives the protein CASSLTSDSYEQYF. The rearrangement joins TRBV28 to TRBJ2-7, with TRBD2 matching over 7 bases. Looked up from germline, CDR1 is MDHEN and CDR2 is SYDVKM. Trimming took 2 bases from V and 0 from J; bases not matched to a gene: 1. The CDR3 runs 14 residues. Together with reference TRBV28 and TRBJ2-7, the CDR3 gives the full variable domain: DVKVTQSSRYLVKRTGEKVFLECVQDMDHENMFWYRQDPGLGLRLIYFSYDVKMKEKGDIPEGYSVSREKKERFSLILESASTNQTSMYLCASSLTSDSYEQYFGPGTRLTVT.

The chain has TRBV15 and TRBJ2-5, with D possibly TRBD2 on 5 matching bases. The germline gives CDR1 LNHNV, CDR2 YYDKDF (reference sequence). V lost 4 bases and J 4 bases, leaving 16 bases between the germline ends. This CDR3 has 15 amino acids. In nucleotides, the CDR3 is TGTGCCACCAGCATCCCGTTCGGGGTGGGAGAGACCCAGTACTTC. Its translation is CATSIPFGVGETQYF.

The rearrangement uses TRBV29-1 and TRBJ1-2; 8 bases agree with TRBD1. Germline CDR1 SQVTM, CDR2 ANQGSEA. This CDR3 has 14 residues. J gave up 5 bases and V 6 bases, and 11 bases lay outside the gene matches. The CDR3 loop is CSVWTGHRFYGYTF. The CDR3 DNA reads TGCAGCGTCTGGACAGGGCATAGGTTTTATGGCTACACCTTC.

This clone has a handful of counts. The V call is TRBV11-2, the J call TRBJ2-3, with 7 bases that match TRBD2. This CDR3 has 14 amino acids. Germline CDR1 reads SGHAT; CDR2 reads FQNNGV. V was clipped by 5 bases and J by 8 bases; unmatched bases: 10. The CDR3 DNA follows: TGTGCCAGCAGCCACGGGACCGCGGGAGTTACGCAGTATTTT. Translating it yields CASSHGTAGVTQYF.

The gene calls are TRBV5-6 and TRBJ2-1; the D gene is possibly TRBD2 (5 bases). Deletions cut 3 bases from V and 0 bases from J, with 13 bases between. Germline V CDR1 and CDR2: SGHDT, YYEEEE. CDR3 length: 16 amino acids. The CDR3 bases are TGTGCCAGCAGCTGGCCCTCGGGAAGCTCCTACAATGAGCAGTTCTTC. This sequence encodes CASSWPSGSSYNEQFF. Complete variable domain (other parts from reference TRBV5-6 and TRBJ2-1): DAGVTQSPTHLIKTRGQQVTLRCSPKSGHDTVSWYQQALGQGPQFIFQYYEEEERQRGNFPDRFSGHQFPNYSSELNVNALLLGDSALYLCASSWPSGSSYNEQFFGPGTRLTVL.

As concerns this clone: This sequence may be a read error, since a much larger clone differs from it by one base. The V and J genes are TRBV9 and TRBJ2-3; TRBD2 aligns across 8 bases. The germline CDR1 and CDR2 sequences are SGDLS and YYNGEE. The CDR3 covers 14 residues. With V trimmed by 4 bases and J by 0 bases, 1 base remained unmatched. The chain's CDR3 is CASSSSGSTDTQYF. CDR3 bases: TGTGCCAGCAGCTCTAGCGGGAGCACAGATACGCAGTATTTT. The full variable domain, rest sourced from reference TRBV9 and TRBJ2-3, is DSGVTQTPKHLITATGQRVTLRCSPRSGDLSVYWYQQSLDQGLQFLIQYYNGEERAKGNILERFSAQQFPDLHSELNLSSLELGDSALYFCASSSSGSTDTQYFGPGTRLTVL.

This chain uses TRBV7-9 with TRBJ1-1; D perhaps matches TRBD1 (6 bases). The V end was cut by 1 base, the J end by 0 bases, with 12 bases between. The CDR3 sequence is 16 residues long. The germline gives CDR1 SEHNR, CDR2 FQNEAQ (reference sequence). CDR3 sequence: CASSLEGGGLNTEAFF. In DNA, the CDR3 is TGTGCCAGCAGCTTAGAAGGGGGGGGCTTGAACACTGAAGCTTTCTTT.

The CDR3 DNA reads TGTGCCAGCAGCGGCTACGAGCAGTACTTC. It is translated as CASSGYEQYF. V is TRBV28 and J is TRBJ2-7; unclear D gene. Deletions cut 6 bases from V and 3 bases from J, with 3 bases between. This CDR3 is built from 10 residues. Looked up from germline, CDR1 is MDHEN and CDR2 is SYDVKM.

The V gene is TRBV4-3, the J gene TRBJ2-1, with D maybe TRBD1 (6 bases). The CDR3 totals 13 residues. Between the trimmed V and J ends, which lost 1 base and 12 bases, there was a span of 13 bases. CDR1 LGHNA and CDR2 YSLEER come from the germline V gene. CDR3 amino acids: CASSQVLGGRQFF. As DNA, the CDR3 is TGCGCCAGCAGCCAAGTTTTAGGGGGTAGGCAGTTCTTC.

The rearrangement links TRBV5-6 to TRBJ2-7; 7 bases line up with TRBD1. V trimming: 3 bases; J trimming: 3 bases; junction bases outside the gene matches: 6. Germline CDR1 reads SGHDT; CDR2 reads YYEEEE. CDR3 length: 14 amino acids. The CDR3 here is CASSSAWTGYEQYF. CDR3 DNA sequence: TGTGCCAGCAGCTCAGCGTGGACAGGCTACGAGCAGTACTTC.

This chain connects TRBV10-2 to TRBJ2-7, with D possibly matching TRBD2 (6 bases). CDR3 length equals 16 residues. V was trimmed by 1 base and J by 3 bases, leaving 16 bases between them. Germline CDR1 is WSHSY and CDR2 is SAAADI. The CDR3 DNA reads TGCGCCAGCAGTGAGTATCGTGAACTAGCCCACTACGAGCAGTACTTC. Amino acid sequence: CASSEYRELAHYEQYF.

The rearrangement uses TRBV30 and TRBJ2-5, with D maybe TRBD2 (6 bases). V was cut by 7 bases and J by 3 bases, with 15 bases left in between. There are 13 residues in the CDR3. The germline V gene has CDR1 GTSNPN and CDR2 SVGIG (reference sequence). This CDR3 is CASRRVGKETQYF. CDR3 in DNA: TGTGCCTCTCGGAGGGTGGGCAAAGAGACCCAGTACTTC.

The rearrangement links TRBV10-3 to TRBJ2-2; D might be TRBD1 (5 bases). The CDR3 length is 16 residues. From germline, CDR1 is ENHRY and CDR2 SYGVKD. V was shortened by 3 bases and J by 4 bases, with 15 bases between the two germline ends. CDR3 amino acids: CAISDHRRASTGELFF. CDR3 in DNA: TGTGCCATCAGTGATCATCGCAGGGCAAGCACCGGGGAGCTGTTTTTT.

A note on this clone: This CDR3 is also generated by other DNA sequences in the sample. This chain links TRBV6-5 with TRBJ1-1; D gene unclear. The V end lost 0 bases, the J end lost 1 base, and 6 bases lay between the germline ends. The germline CDR1 and CDR2 sequences are MNHEY and SVGAGI. CDR3 size: 14 residues. CDR3: CASSYSRGNTEAFF. CDR3 nucleotide sequence: TGTGCCAGCAGTTACTCGAGAGGGAACACTGAAGCTTTCTTT.

The chain combines TRBV25-1 with TRBJ2-5, with 9 bases that match TRBD2. Trimming took 5 bases from V and 0 from J; bases not matched to a gene: 4. The CDR3 loop spans 15 amino acids. Germline V gene data show CDR1 as MGHDK and CDR2 as SYGVNS. The chain's CDR3 is CASSLGLADQETQYF. The CDR3 nucleotides are TGTGCCAGCAGTCTGGGACTAGCAGACCAAGAGACCCAGTACTTC. Combining the CDR3 with reference TRBV25-1 and TRBJ2-5 gives the whole variable domain EADIYQTPRYLVIGTGKKITLECSQTMGHDKMYWYQQDPGMELHLIHYSYGVNSTEKGDLSSESTVSRIRTEHFPLTLESARPSHTSQYLCASSLGLADQETQYFGPGTRLLVL.

The rearrangement uses TRBV19 and TRBJ2-3, with D unresolved. The CDR3 totals 14 residues. CDR1 is LNHDA and CDR2 is SQIVND in the germline V gene (reference sequence). The germline V and J ends were trimmed by 6 bases and 6 bases, with 16 bases remaining between them. The CDR3 is CASRIPGSRDTQYF. The CDR3 DNA reads as TGTGCCAGTAGAATCCCTGGGTCGAGGGATACGCAGTATTTT.

This chain connects TRBV28 to TRBJ2-1, with 10 nucleotides matching TRBD2. The germline gives CDR1 MDHEN, CDR2 SYDVKM. This CDR3 contains 17 residues. V shed 5 bases, J shed 2 bases, and the junction held 9 bases outside the gene matches. DNA for the CDR3: TGTGCCAGCAGTCCGCTAGCGGGAGAGGGCGCCTACAATGAGCAGTTCTTC. This translates into CASSPLAGEGAYNEQFF. The entire variable domain, with the rest obtained from reference TRBV28 and TRBJ2-1, is as follows: DVKVTQSSRYLVKRTGEKVFLECVQDMDHENMFWYRQDPGLGLRLIYFSYDVKMKEKGDIPEGYSVSREKKERFSLILESASTNQTSMYLCASSPLAGEGAYNEQFFGPGTRLTVL.

The chain has TRBV7-7 and TRBJ2-7, with D unresolved. Germline CDR1 and CDR2: SSHAT and FNYEAQ (reference sequence). Trimming took off 2 bases at V and 3 bases at J, with 11 bases between the two ends. The CDR3 extends over 14 amino acids. CDR3: CASSLRAGNYEQYF. CDR3 DNA sequence: TGTGCCAGCAGCTTAAGAGCAGGAAACTACGAGCAGTACTTC.

The CDR3 DNA sequence: TGCGCCAGCAGCTTAAGAAGGACTAGCGGGAGCGAAGAGACCCAGTACTTC. Translation: CASSLRRTSGSEETQYF. The J gene is TRBJ2-5, the V gene TRBV5-1; 13 bases are shared with TRBD2. The germline gives CDR1 SGHRS, CDR2 YFSETQ. The CDR3 totals 17 residues. V was pared by 2 bases and J by 3 bases, with 7 bases of the junction left unmatched.

V and J are TRBV5-1 and TRBJ2-3; 9 nucleotides agree with TRBD2. Germline CDR1 is SGHRS and CDR2 is YFSETQ. Trimming at V came to 7 bases and at J to 3 bases, leaving 12 bases not matched to a gene. The CDR3 is made up of 16 amino acids. This chain's CDR3 is CASDLRGGRGTDTQYF. For the CDR3, the DNA is TGCGCCAGCGACCTTCGTGGCGGGAGGGGTACAGATACGCAGTATTTT.

V gene TRBV4-1 combines with J gene TRBJ2-1; 11 bases are a match to TRBD2. CDR3 length: 16 residues. V was clipped by 3 bases and J by 4 bases; unmatched bases: 5. CDR1 is MGHRA and CDR2 is YSYEKL in the germline V gene. The CDR3 nucleotides are TGCGCCAGCAGCCAGGAGGGACTAGCGGCTTACAATGAGCAGTTCTTC. Protein product: CASSQEGLAAYNEQFF.

V usage is TRBV2 and J usage is TRBJ2-7, with D perhaps matching TRBD2 (5 bases). Germline V CDR1 and CDR2: SNHLY, FYNNEI. With 5 bases removed from V and 1 base from J, the gap between germline ends came to 9 bases. The CDR3 has 13 residues. Here the CDR3 reads CASSLRGSYEQYF. CDR3 DNA: TGTGCCAGCAGTCTACGGGGATCCTACGAGCAGTACTTC.

The gene calls are TRBV19 and TRBJ1-1; D is uncertain. From germline, CDR1 is LNHDA and CDR2 SQIVND (reference sequence). The CDR3 is 13 residues long. V was trimmed by 4 bases and J by 1 base, leaving 7 bases between them. DNA for the CDR3: TGTGCCAGTAGTAAGAGTTGGAACACTGAAGCTTTCTTT. This translates into CASSKSWNTEAFF.

CDR3 nucleotide sequence: TGTGCCAGCACCGGACAGGGATCGGGTGAGCAGTTCTTC. It encodes CASTGQGSGEQFF. The chain has TRBV2 and TRBJ2-1; TRBD1 agrees at 8 bases. The CDR3 runs to 13 residues. CDR1 is SNHLY and CDR2 is FYNNEI in the germline V gene. After removal of 7 bases from V and 9 bases from J, the junction contained 8 bases not matched to a gene.

V usage is TRBV25-1 and J usage is TRBJ2-7; D is unresolved. Germline CDR1 reads MGHDK; CDR2 reads SYGVNS. The CDR3 sequence is 14 residues long. Trimming took off 1 base at V and 6 bases at J, with 13 bases between the two ends. CDR3 residues: CASSEFREFSEQYF. The CDR3, as DNA: TGTGCCAGCAGTGAATTCCGCGAGTTCTCCGAGCAGTACTTC.